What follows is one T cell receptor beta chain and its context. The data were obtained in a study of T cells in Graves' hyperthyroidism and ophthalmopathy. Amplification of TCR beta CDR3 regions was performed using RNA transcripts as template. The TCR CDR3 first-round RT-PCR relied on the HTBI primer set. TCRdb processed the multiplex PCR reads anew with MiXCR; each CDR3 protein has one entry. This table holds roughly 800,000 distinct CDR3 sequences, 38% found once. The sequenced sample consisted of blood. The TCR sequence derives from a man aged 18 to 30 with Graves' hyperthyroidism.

CDR3 loop: CASNPLGEGNQPQHF. The CDR3 region has the DNA TGTGCCAGCAACCCGTTGGGGGAAGGCAATCAGCCCCAGCATTTT. This chain uses TRBV10-3 with TRBJ1-5; the D gene is possibly TRBD1 (5 bases). CDR3 length: 15 residues. V was clipped by 10 bases and J by 2 bases, with 18 bases between them. Germline CDR1 ENHRY, CDR2 SYGVKD.